This T cell receptor (beta chain) is drawn from a study of vaccination and CD4 T cells after COVID-19. Findings and limits, study-wide: For SARS-CoV-2-reactive clonotypes, the median went from about 22 to 38, a nonsignificant increase.

Treatment indicated: approximately nine-day PBMC culture with coronavirus spike peptide pools or control peptides (ViraFEST assay). Researchers collected the unexposed donor's CD4+ T cells before the COVID-19 pandemic (2011-2018). Germline V gene data show CDR1 as MNHNS and CDR2 as SASEGT. CDR3 size: 16 residues. Trimming shortened V by 6 bases and J by 4 bases, and 21 bases separated the two germline ends. Cultured CD4+ T-cell DNA underwent Oncomine TCR Beta short-read sequencing. Genomic DNA extraction was carried out from cultured CD4+ T cells. TCRdb re-called the PCR reads with MiXCR, one entry per CDR3 protein. This sample has about 8,300 distinct CDR3 sequences, with approximately 51% found just once. A word on this clonotype: The antigen remains undetermined.

The V gene is TRBV6-1, the J gene TRBJ1-2; the D gene is possibly TRBD1 (5 bases). This sequence originates from a human donor in good health. Sequenced sample: CD4+ T cells from blood, cultured in vitro. As DNA, the CDR3 is TGTGCCAGCAGAGTAAAGCCTCAGGGTGTGGGCTATGGCTACACCTTC. This encodes CASRVKPQGVGYGYTF.